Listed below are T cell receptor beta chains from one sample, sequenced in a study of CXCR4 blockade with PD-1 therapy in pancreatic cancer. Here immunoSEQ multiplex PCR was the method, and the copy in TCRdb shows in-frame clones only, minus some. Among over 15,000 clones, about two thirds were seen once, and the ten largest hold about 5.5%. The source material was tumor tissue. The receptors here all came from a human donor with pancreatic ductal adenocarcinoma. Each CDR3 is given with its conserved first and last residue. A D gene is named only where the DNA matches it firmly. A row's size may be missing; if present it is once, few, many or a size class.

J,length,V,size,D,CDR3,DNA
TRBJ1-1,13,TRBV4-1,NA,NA,CASSQVRNTEAFF,TGCGCCAGCAGCCAAGTGAGGAACACTGAAGCTTTCTTT
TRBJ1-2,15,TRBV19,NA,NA,CASSAGGFVNYGYTF,TGTGCCAGTAGTGCTGGGGGGTTCGTTAACTATGGCTACACCTTC
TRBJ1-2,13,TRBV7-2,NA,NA,CASSPPGDYGYTF,TGTGCCAGCAGCCCGCCGGGAGACTATGGCTACACCTTC
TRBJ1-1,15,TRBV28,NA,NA,CASSPAQPRNTEAFF,TGTGCCAGCAGTCCCGCGCAGCCTCGGAACACTGAAGCTTTCTTT
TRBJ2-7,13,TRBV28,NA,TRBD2,CARAPLAGLEQYF,TGTGCCAGGGCACCACTAGCGGGCCTCGAGCAGTACTTC
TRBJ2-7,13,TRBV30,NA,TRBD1,CAWRTGGWYEQYF,TGTGCCTGGAGGACAGGGGGCTGGTACGAGCAGTACTTC
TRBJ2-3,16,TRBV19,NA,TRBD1,CASSMRGDSSTDTQYF,TGTGCCAGTAGTATGAGAGGGGACAGCAGCACAGATACGCAGTATTTT
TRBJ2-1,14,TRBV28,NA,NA,CASTHASDYNEQFF,TGTGCCAGCACCCACGCTAGCGACTACAATGAGCAGTTCTTC
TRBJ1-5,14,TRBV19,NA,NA,CASTNPRGDQPQHF,TGTGCCAGTACCAATCCCAGGGGCGATCAGCCCCAGCATTTT
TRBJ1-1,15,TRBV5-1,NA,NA,CASSVYQGRGTEAFF,TGCGCCAGCAGCGTATACCAGGGGCGCGGTACTGAAGCTTTCTTT
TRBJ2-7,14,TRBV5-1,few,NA,CASSPGTPGYEQYF,TGCGCCAGCTCTCCCGGGACTCCCGGTTACGAGCAGTACTTC
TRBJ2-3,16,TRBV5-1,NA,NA,CASSLGNSGTSDTQYF,TGCGCCAGCAGCCTAGGCAATAGCGGAACGTCAGATACGCAGTATTTT
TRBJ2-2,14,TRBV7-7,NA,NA,CATVPGPNTGELFF,TGTGCCACCGTACCGGGCCCGAACACCGGGGAGCTGTTTTTT
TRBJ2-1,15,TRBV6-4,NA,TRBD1,CASSLGQNSYNEQFF,TGTGCCAGCAGTCTGGGACAGAACTCCTACAATGAGCAGTTCTTC
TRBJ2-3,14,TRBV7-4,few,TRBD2,CASSLGLAENTQYF,TGTGCCAGCAGCTTAGGACTAGCGGAGAATACGCAGTATTTT
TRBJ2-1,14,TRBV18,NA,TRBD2,CASSPNSGSNEQFF,TGTGCCAGCTCACCAAATAGCGGGAGCAATGAGCAGTTCTTC
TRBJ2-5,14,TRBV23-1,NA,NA,CASSLIPGTETQYF,TGCGCCAGCAGCTTGATTCCAGGGACAGAGACCCAGTACTTC